This entry describes one T cell receptor (beta chain). Its specificity is not known. The sample belongs to a study of persistence of HIV-infected CD4 T cells. Whole-study context: Multiple blood draws of up to roughly 200 mL, except two donors with single leukapheresis.

Cells were stimulated with overlapping HIV-1 Gag 15-mer peptides. Sorting of responding CD4+ T cells relied on upregulated CD40 ligand together with CD69. Donors had CD4+ T cell counts above 400 cells/uL and were CMV-seropositive. PBMCs were depleted of CD8+ T cells before stimulation. Notes on the study in general: Degenerate expanded CDR3beta sequences were enriched among CMV- and Gag-responding cells.

The junction had 3 bases not matched to a gene; V was cut back by 2 bases and J by 0 bases. The CDR3 consists of 15 residues. Germline V gene lookup returns CDR1 MDHEN and CDR2 SYDVKM. Sequencing used immunoSEQ version 4 in survey mode. Here immunoSEQ multiplex PCR was the method, and the copy in TCRdb shows in-frame clones only, minus some. The repertoire consists of roughly 13,000 clones, with about 69% occurring once and the leading ten covering about 7%. The TCR comes from an adult man with HIV who was CMV-seropositive. J is TRBJ2-7 and V is TRBV28; 8 bases map to TRBD2. This material consisted of CD4+ T cells sorted from PBMCs after approximately 19-hour stimulation, taken from a patient who received antiretroviral therapy. The CDR3 DNA is TGTGCCAGCAGTTTAACCGGGAGGGCCTCCTACGAGCAGTACTTC. Amino acids: CASSLTGRASYEQYF.